The text below deals with one TCR beta chain. Its antigen is as yet unknown. The table came from immunoSEQ multiplex PCR; TCRdb's copy has only in-frame clones and leaves some out. The sample lists under 11,000 clones, roughly 60% occurring once. The CDR3 loop spans 14 amino acids. V was clipped by 5 bases and J by 4 bases; unmatched bases: 6. Germline CDR1 MNHEY, CDR2 SMNVEV (reference sequence). This sample is drawn from a study of radiation and T cells in renal cell carcinoma. Whole-study findings and limits: Only small tumor regions of about 1 g were sampled.

Treatment in this sample: treatment-naive control, cytoreductive nephrectomy. The V call is TRBV27, the J call TRBJ2-5; 8 nucleotides align to TRBD2. The starting material was tumor tissue, obtained from a patient whose treatment was nephrectomy without radiotherapy. The sequence was obtained from a man aged 40-49 years with renal cell carcinoma. The CDR3, as DNA: TGTGCCAGCAGTCCGACTAGCGCAACAGAGACCCAGTACTTC. It encodes CASSPTSATETQYF.